This T cell receptor beta chain is from a study of OX40 agonist ivuxolimab in advanced cancers. Study context: A diagnosis of hepatocellular carcinoma, melanoma, renal cell or head and neck cancer was present in dose-escalation patients. Treatment received earlier with anti-PD-1, anti-PD-L1 or anti-CTLA-4 agents was allowed, and more than 35% had some.

Study results and limitations: Clonal expansion was seen in CD4+ and CD8+ blood T cells by week 6 at 0.1 to 3.0 mg/kg.

Some clones are missing from TCRdb's copy, which holds only in-frame ones; the method was immunoSEQ multiplex PCR. Of about 62,000 clones in the sample, around 85% were seen once. CDR3 size: 13 residues. Germline assignment: CDR1 MGHRA and CDR2 YSYEKL. Between the trimmed V and J ends, which lost 0 bases and 14 bases, there was a span of 14 bases. Patients with autoimmune history or systemic immunosuppression were excluded. As for this clone: Its specificity is unknown.

This TCR derives from an adult with an advanced solid tumor such as melanoma, head and neck, liver or kidney cancer. J is TRBJ2-1 and V is TRBV4-1, with D possibly called TRBD1 or TRBD2 (5 bases each). The sequencing here drew on CD4+ or CD8+ T cells sorted from blood, taken in a trial of the OX40 agonist ivuxolimab. The CDR3 sequence is CASSQERDGREFF. DNA of the CDR3: TGCGCCAGCAGCCAAGAAAGGGACGGAAGGGAGTTCTTC.